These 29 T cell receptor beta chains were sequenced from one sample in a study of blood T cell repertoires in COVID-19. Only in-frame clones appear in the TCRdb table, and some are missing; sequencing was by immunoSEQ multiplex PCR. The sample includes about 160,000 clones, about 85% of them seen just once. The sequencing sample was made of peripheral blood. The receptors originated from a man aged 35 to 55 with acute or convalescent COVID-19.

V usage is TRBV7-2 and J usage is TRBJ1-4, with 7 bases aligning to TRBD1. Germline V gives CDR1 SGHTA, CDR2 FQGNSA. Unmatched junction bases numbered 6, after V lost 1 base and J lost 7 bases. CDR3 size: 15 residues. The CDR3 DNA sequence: TGTGCCAGCAGCTTAGTGAGACAGGGAGTTGAAAAACTGTTTTTT. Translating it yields CASSLVRQGVEKLFF. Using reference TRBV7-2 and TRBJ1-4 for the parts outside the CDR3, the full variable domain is GAGVSQSPSNKVTEKGKDVELRCDPISGHTALYWYRQSLGQGLEFLIYFQGNSAPDKSGLPSDRFSAERTGGSVSTLTIQRTQQEDSAVYLCASSLVRQGVEKLFFGSGTQLSVL.

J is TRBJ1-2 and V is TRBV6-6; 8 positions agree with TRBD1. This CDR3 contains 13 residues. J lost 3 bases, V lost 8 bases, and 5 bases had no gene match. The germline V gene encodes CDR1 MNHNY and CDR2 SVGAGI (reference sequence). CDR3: CASEQGGYYGYTF. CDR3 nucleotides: TGTGCCAGCGAACAGGGGGGATACTATGGCTACACCTTC.

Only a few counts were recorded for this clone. The CDR3 reads CASSILQGSRGYTF. CDR3 DNA: TGTGCCAGCTCAATCTTACAGGGGAGCAGGGGCTACACCTTC. The chain uses TRBV2 and TRBJ1-2, with 7 bases that match TRBD1. CDR1 is SNHLY and CDR2 is FYNNEI in the germline V gene. The CDR3 length is 14 residues. After removal of 8 bases from V and 8 bases from J, the junction contained 14 bases not matched to a gene.

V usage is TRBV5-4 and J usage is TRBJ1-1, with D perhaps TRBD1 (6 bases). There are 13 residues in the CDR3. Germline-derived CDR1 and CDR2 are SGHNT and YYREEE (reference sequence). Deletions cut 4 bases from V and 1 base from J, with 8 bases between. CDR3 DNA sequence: TGTGCCAGCAGCATGGACAGGAACACTGAAGCTTTCTTT. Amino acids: CASSMDRNTEAFF.

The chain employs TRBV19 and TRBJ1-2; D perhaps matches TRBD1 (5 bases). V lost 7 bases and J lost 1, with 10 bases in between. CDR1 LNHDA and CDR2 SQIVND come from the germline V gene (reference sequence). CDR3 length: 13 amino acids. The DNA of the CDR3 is TGTGCCAGTAACGTGCAGGGTAACTATGGCTACACCTTC. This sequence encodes CASNVQGNYGYTF.

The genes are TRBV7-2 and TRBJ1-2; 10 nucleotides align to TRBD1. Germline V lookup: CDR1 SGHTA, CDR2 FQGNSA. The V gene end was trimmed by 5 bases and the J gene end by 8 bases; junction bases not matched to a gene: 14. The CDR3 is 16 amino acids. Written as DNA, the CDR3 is TGTGCCAGCAGCCCTCGGGGGACAGGGGTTTTACACGGCTACACCTTC. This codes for CASSPRGTGVLHGYTF.

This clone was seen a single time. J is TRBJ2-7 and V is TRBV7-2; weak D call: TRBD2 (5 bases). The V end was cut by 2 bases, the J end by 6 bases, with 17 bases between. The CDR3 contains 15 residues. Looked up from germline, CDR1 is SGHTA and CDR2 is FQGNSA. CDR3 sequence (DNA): TGTGCCAGCAGCTTATACCCTTTACCGGGGTTCGAGCAGTACTTC. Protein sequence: CASSLYPLPGFEQYF. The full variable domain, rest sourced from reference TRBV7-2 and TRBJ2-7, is GAGVSQSPSNKVTEKGKDVELRCDPISGHTALYWYRQSLGQGLEFLIYFQGNSAPDKSGLPSDRFSAERTGGSVSTLTIQRTQQEDSAVYLCASSLYPLPGFEQYFGPGTRLTVT.

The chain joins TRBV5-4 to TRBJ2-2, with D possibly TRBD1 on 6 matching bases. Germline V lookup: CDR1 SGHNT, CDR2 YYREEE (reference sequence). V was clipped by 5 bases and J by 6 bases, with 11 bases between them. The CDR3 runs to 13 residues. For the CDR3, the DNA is TGTGCCAGCAGTTTACAGGGTTCCGGGGAGCTGTTTTTT. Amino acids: CASSLQGSGELFF. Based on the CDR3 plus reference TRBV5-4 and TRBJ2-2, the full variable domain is ETGVTQSPTHLIKTRGQQVTLRCSSQSGHNTVSWYQQALGQGPQFIFQYYREEENGRGNFPPRFSGLQFPNYSSELNVNALELDDSALYLCASSLQGSGELFFGEGSRLTVL.

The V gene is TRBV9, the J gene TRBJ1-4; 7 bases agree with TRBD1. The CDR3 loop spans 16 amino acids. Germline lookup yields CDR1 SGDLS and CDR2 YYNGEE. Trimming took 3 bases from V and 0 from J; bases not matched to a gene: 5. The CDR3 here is CASSETGRATNEKLFF. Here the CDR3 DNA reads TGTGCCAGCAGCGAGACAGGGCGGGCAACTAATGAAAAACTGTTTTTT. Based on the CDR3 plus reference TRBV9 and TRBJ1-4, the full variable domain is DSGVTQTPKHLITATGQRVTLRCSPRSGDLSVYWYQQSLDQGLQFLIQYYNGEERAKGNILERFSAQQFPDLHSELNLSSLELGDSALYFCASSETGRATNEKLFFGSGTQLSVL.

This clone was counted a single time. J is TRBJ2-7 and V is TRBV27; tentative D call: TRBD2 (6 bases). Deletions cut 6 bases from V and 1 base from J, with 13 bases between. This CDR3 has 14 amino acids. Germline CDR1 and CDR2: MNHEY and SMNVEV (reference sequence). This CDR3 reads CASRGLRDSYEQYF. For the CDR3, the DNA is TGTGCCAGCAGAGGACTACGGGATTCCTACGAGCAGTACTTC.

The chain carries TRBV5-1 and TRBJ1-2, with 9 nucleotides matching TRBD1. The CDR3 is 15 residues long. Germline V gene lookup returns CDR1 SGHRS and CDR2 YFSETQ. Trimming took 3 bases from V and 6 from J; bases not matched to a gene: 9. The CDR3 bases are TGCGCCAGCAGCTCCGCGGGACAGGGTACGGATGGCTACACCTTC. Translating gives CASSSAGQGTDGYTF. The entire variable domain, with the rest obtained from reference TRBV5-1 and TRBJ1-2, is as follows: KAGVTQTPRYLIKTRGQQVTLSCSPISGHRSVSWYQQTPGQGLQFLFEYFSETQRNKGNFPGRFSGRQFSNSRSEMNVSTLELGDSALYLCASSSAGQGTDGYTFGSGTRLTVV.

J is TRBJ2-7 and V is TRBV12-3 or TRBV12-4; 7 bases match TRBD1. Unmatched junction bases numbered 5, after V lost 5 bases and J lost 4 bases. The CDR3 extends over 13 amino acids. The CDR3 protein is CASSGTVDYEQYF. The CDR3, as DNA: TGTGCCAGCAGTGGGACAGTCGATTACGAGCAGTACTTC.

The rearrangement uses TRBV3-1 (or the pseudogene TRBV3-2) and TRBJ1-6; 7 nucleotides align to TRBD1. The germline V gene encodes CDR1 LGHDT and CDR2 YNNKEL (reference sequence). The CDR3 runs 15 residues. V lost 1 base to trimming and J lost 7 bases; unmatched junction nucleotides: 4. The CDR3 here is CASSQAAGGNSPLHF. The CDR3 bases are TGTGCCAGCAGCCAAGCGGCAGGGGGGAATTCACCCCTCCACTTT.

The CDR3 DNA reads as TGTGCCTGTTACGAGACAGGGGAATTTCGGAGCACTGAAGCTTTCTTT. The encoded protein is CACYETGEFRSTEAFF. The V call is TRBV30, the J call TRBJ1-1, with TRBD1 matching 8 bases. The CDR3 consists of 16 residues. V lost 6 bases and J lost 4; bases outside the gene matches: 16. The germline CDR1 and CDR2 sequences are GTSNPN and SVGIG (reference sequence).

CDR3 coding DNA: TGTGCCAGCAGCAACCCGGGACAGGGGAAGAACACTGAAGCTTTCTTT. This codes for CASSNPGQGKNTEAFF. The chain employs TRBV27 and TRBJ1-1, with 10 nucleotides matching TRBD1. CDR1 and CDR2 from the germline V gene are MNHEY and SMNVEV (reference sequence). The CDR3 has 16 amino acids. After removal of 6 bases from V and 1 base from J, the junction contained 8 bases not matched to a gene.

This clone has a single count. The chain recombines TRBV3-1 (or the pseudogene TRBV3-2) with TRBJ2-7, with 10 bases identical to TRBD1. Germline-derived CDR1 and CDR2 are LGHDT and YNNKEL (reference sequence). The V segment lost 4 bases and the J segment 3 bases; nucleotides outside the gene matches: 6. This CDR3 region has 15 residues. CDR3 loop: CASSLLRTGGYEQYF. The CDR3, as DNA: TGTGCCAGCAGCCTCCTCCGGACAGGGGGCTACGAGCAGTACTTC.

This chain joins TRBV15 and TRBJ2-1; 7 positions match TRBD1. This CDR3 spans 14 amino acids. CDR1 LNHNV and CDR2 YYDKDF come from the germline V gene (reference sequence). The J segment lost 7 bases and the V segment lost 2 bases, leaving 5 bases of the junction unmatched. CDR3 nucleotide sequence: TGTGCCACCAGCAGAAGAAGGGGGCCGAATGAGCAGTTCTTC. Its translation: CATSRRRGPNEQFF.

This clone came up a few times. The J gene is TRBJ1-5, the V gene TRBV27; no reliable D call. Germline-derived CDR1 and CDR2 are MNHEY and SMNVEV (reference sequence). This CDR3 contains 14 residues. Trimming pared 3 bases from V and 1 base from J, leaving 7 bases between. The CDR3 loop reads CASSFSGSNQPQHF. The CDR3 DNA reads TGTGCCAGCAGTTTCAGCGGGAGCAATCAGCCCCAGCATTTT.

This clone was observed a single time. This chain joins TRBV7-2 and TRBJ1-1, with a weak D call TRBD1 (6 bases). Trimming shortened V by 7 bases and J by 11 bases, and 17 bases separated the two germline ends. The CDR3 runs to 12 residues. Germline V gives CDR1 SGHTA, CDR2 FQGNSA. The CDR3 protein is CASTFRGTPAFF. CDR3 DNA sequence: TGTGCCAGCACCTTCCGTGGGACACCGGCTTTCTTT.

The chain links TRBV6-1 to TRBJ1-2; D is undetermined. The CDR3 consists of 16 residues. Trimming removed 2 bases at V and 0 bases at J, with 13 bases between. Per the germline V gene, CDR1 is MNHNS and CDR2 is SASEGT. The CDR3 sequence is CASSELVSRANYGYTF. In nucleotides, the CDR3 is TGTGCCAGCAGTGAACTTGTGTCAAGAGCTAACTATGGCTACACCTTC.

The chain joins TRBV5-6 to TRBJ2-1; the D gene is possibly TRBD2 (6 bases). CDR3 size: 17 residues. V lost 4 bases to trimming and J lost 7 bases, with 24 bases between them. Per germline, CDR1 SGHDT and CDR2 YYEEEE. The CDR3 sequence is CASSAVTGTAGRNEQFF. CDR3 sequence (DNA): TGTGCCAGCAGCGCGGTTACCGGGACCGCGGGAAGGAATGAGCAGTTCTTC.

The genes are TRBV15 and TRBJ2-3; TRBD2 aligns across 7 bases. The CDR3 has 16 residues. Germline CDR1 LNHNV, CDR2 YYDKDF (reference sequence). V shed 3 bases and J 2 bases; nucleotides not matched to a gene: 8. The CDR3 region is CATSRGGGGNTDTQYF. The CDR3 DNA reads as TGTGCCACCAGCAGGGGAGGCGGGGGAAACACAGATACGCAGTATTTT.

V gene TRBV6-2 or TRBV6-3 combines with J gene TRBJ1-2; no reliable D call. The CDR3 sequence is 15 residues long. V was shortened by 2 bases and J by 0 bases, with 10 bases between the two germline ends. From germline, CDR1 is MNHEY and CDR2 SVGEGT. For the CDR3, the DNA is TGTGCCAGCAGTTACCGCTCTGGAGCTAACTATGGCTACACCTTC. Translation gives CASSYRSGANYGYTF.

The CDR3 protein is CASSKRGGAENTEAFF. CDR3 bases: TGTGCCAGTAGTAAACGGGGAGGGGCGGAGAATACTGAAGCTTTCTTT. The chain is built from TRBV19 and TRBJ1-1, with a possible D match to TRBD1 (5 bases). The V end was cut by 4 bases, the J end by 5 bases, with 20 bases between. The CDR3 is 16 residues long. Germline CDR1 and CDR2: LNHDA and SQIVND (reference sequence).

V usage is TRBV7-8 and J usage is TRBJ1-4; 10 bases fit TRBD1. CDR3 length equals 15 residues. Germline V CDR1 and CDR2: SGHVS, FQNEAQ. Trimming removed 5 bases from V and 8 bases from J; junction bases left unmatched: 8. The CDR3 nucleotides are TGTGCCAGCAGCCGCTTGGACAGGGGGGGAGAAAAACTGTTTTTT. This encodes CASSRLDRGGEKLFF.

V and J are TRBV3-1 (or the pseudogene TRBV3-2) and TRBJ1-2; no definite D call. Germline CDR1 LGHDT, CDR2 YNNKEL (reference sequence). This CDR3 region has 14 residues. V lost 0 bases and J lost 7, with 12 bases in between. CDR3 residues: CASSQDGGWGGYTF. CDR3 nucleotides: TGTGCCAGCAGCCAAGACGGAGGGTGGGGTGGCTACACCTTC.

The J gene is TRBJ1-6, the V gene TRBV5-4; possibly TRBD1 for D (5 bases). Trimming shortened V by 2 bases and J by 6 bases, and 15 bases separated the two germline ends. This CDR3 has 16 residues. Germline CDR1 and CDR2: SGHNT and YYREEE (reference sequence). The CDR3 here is CASSFWGLSGNSPLHF. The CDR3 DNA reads TGTGCCAGCAGCTTCTGGGGCCTCTCGGGTAATTCACCCCTCCACTTT.

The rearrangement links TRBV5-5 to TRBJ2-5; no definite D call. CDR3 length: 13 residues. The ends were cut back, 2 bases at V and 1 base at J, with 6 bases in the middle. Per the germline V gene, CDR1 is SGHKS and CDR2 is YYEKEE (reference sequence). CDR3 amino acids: CASSFPTQETQYF. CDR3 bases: TGTGCCAGCAGCTTTCCTACCCAAGAGACCCAGTACTTC.

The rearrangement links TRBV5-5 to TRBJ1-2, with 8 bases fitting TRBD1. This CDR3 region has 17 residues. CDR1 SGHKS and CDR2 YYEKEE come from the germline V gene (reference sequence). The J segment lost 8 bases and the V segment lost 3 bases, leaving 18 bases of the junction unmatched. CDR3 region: CASSYGGTGITAGGYTF. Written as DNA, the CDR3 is TGTGCCAGCAGCTATGGCGGGACAGGCATCACAGCGGGGGGCTACACCTTC.